Given below is one TCR beta chain in context. Its target is not known. The PCR was carried out with 60 Vbeta primers and 13 Jbeta primers. This table comes from immunoSEQ multiplex PCR, and its TCRdb copy is limited to in-frame clones, with some not included. This sample lists about 210,000 clones; its ten largest clones have approximately 1%. These data are taken from a study of cytomegalovirus exposure and HLA in healthy donors. Overall study findings and caveats: It was assumed in the presence/absence analyses that sequencing depth was roughly uniform across donors. A later analysis reportedly identified an Asian-associated ancestry cluster as carrying fewer N-insertions than the roughly 700-donor mean.

CDR1 is MDHEN, CDR2 SYDVKM, per germline. Losses at the gene ends were 7 bases for V and 0 bases for J; bases not matched to a gene: 6. There are 15 residues in the CDR3. Donors were nominally healthy when sampled, though unrecorded immune exposures were likely. The clonotype originates from a woman younger than 45 in good health and CMV-seropositive. The material sequenced was PBMCs. The genes are TRBV28 and TRBJ2-3, with 8 positions matching TRBD1. The CDR3 DNA reads TGTGCCAGCACCGAGGACAGGGATAGCACAGATACGCAGTATTTT. The encoded protein is CASTEDRDSTDTQYF.